Following are 2 T cell receptor beta chains from one sample sequenced in a study of cytomegalovirus exposure and HLA in healthy donors. PCR employed 60 Vbeta and 13 Jbeta primers. TCRdb keeps only in-frame clones here, not all; method: immunoSEQ multiplex PCR. The sample records tens of thousands of clones, more than 70% being singletons. Sequencing was performed on PBMCs. These TCRs come from a man aged 50 or older in good health and CMV-seropositive.

This clone has a handful of counts. This sequence joins TRBV10-3 and TRBJ1-2; perhaps TRBD1 as D (6 bases). The CDR3 consists of 14 residues. Germline V CDR1 and CDR2: ENHRY, SYGVKD. Trimming shortened V by 2 bases and J by 5 bases, and 12 bases separated the two germline ends. CDR3 DNA sequence: TGTGCCATCAGTGAGGGGGGCAGGGCGTATGGCTACACCTTC. Its protein product is CAISEGGRAYGYTF.

The rearrangement joins TRBV5-1 to TRBJ2-7; TRBD1 agrees at 8 bases. V dropped 4 bases and J dropped 1; count of bases not matched to a gene: 7. CDR3 size: 15 residues. Per the germline V gene, CDR1 is SGHRS and CDR2 is YFSETQ. The CDR3, as DNA: TGCGCCAGCAGCCCTCGGACAGGGCAATCCTACGAGCAGTACTTC. Encoded protein: CASSPRTGQSYEQYF.